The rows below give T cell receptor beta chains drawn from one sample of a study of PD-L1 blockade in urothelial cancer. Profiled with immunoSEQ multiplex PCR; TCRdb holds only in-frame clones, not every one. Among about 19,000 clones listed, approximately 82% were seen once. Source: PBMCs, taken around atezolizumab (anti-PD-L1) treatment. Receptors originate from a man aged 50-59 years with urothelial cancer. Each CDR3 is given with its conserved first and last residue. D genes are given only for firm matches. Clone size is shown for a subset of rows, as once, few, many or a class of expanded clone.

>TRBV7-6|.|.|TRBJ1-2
CASSAGHNNYGYTF
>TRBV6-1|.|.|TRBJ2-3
CASSESEAQDTQYF
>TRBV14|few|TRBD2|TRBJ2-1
CASSHGLARNEQFF
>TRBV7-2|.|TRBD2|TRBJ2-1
CASSFSGGPYNEQFF
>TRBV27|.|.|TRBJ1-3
CASSFDTPSSGNTIYF
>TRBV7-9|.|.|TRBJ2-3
CASSLGGVEADTQYF
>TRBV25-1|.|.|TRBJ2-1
CASSTSYNYNEQFF
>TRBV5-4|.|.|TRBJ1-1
CASSFEPNTEAFF
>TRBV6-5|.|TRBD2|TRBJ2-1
CASSGLAGVYNEQFF
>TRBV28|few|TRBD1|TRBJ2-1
CASSLEDRGYNEQFF
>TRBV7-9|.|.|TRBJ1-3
CASSPSGAGNTIYF
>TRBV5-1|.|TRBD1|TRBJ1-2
CASSSIWTGKGSYTF
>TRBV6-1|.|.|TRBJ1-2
CATANYGYTF
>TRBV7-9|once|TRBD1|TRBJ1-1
CASSLVTGRNTEAFF
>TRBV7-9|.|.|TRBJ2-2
CASMRGQTNTGELFF
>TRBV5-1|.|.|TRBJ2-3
CASRPGTDTQYF
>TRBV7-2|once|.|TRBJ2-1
CASSPRDSSYNEQFF
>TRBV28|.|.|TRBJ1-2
CASSLYAEFNYGYTF
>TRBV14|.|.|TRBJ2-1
CASSRDNEQFF
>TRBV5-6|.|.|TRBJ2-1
CASSLTNRGYEQFF
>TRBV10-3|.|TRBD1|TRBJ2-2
CAISGQGAGELFF
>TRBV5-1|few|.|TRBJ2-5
CASSSQETQYF
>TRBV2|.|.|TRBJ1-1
CASSEMRQNTEAFF
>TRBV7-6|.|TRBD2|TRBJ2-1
CASSLARGGLMNNEQFF
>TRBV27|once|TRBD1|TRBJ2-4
CASSLWPPPGQGVSIQYF
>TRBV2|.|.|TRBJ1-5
CASSLEVRPQHF
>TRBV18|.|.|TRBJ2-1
CASSPMTRGQFF
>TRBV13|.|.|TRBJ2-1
CASRWSSGGLYNEQFF
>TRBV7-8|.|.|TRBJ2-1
CASSSPYSVNEQFF
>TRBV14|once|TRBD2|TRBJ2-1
CASSQVPLSGGEQFF
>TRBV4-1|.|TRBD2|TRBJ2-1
CASSHSGTSGYNEQFF
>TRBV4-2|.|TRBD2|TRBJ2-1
CASSQERLAGGQFF
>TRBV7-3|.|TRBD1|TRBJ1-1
CASSWTGGADTEAFF
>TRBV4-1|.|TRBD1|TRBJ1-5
CASSQEGPGQSNQPQHF
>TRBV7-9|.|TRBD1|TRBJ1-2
CASSLTGVGYGYTF
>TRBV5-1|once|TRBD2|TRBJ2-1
CASSLGDYRGDEQFF
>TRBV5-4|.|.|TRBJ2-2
CASSLFSGWTGELFF
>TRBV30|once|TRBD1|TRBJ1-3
CAWTRQGIGTIYF
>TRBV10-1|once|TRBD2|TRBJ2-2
CASSRSSGGPPGELFF
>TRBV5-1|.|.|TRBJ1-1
CASSVTTNTEAFF
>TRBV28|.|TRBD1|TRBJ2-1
CASSPPGTGQHEQFF
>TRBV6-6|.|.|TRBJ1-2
CASSPGPRGSGYTF
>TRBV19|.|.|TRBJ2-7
CASSIAVSAYEQYF
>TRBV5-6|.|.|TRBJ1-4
CASSSAGGRKLFF
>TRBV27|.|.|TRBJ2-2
CASTSWGRGTGELFF
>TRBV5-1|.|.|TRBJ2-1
CASSLAATTNEQFF
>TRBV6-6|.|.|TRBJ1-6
CASGPGERRGSPLHF
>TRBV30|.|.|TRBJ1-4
CAWRRAGANEKLFF
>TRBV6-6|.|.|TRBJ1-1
CASSYPGSNTEAFF
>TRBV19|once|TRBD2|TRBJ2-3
CASSTERDTDTQYF
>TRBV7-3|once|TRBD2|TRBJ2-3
CASSFSSGRRDTQYF
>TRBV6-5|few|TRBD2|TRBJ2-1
CASRPRAGNYNEQFF
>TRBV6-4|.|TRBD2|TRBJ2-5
CASRKREGPEETQYF
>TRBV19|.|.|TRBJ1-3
CASKGAASGNTIYF
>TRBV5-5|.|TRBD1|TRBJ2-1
CASSFRGQGGEQFF
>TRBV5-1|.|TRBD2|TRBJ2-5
CASSLAPRGGAQTQYF